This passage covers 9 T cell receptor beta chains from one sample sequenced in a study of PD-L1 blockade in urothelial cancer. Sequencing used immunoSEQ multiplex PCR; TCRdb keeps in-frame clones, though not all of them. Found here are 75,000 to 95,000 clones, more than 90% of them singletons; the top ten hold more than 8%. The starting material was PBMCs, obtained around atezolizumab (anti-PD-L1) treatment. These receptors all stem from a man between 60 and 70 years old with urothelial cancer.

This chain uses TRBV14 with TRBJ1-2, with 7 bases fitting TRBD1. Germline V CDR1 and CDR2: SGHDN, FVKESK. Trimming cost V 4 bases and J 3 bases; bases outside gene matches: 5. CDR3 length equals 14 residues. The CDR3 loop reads CASSLRGTDYGYTF. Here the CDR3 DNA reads TGTGCCAGCAGCCTTAGAGGGACAGACTATGGCTACACCTTC.

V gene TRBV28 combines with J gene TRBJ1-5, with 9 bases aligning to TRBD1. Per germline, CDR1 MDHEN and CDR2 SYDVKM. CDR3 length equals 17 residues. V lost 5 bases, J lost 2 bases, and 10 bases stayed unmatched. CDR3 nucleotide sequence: TGTGCCAGCAGTCCCGGGACAGGGAGTAATCGCAATCAGCCCCAGCATTTT. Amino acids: CASSPGTGSNRNQPQHF.

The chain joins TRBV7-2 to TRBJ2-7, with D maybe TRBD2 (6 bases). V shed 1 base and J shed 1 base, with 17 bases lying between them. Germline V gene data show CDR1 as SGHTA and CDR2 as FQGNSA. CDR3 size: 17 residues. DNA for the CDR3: TGTGCCAGCAGCTTAGGTTTGAGCGGGTGGGATTCCTACGAGCAGTACTTC. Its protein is CASSLGLSGWDSYEQYF.

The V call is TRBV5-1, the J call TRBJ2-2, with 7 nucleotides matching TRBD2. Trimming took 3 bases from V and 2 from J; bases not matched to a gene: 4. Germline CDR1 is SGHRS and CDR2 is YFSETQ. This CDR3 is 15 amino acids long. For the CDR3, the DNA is TGCGCCAGCAGCTCCGCTAGCGGCAACACCGGGGAGCTGTTTTTT. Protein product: CASSSASGNTGELFF.

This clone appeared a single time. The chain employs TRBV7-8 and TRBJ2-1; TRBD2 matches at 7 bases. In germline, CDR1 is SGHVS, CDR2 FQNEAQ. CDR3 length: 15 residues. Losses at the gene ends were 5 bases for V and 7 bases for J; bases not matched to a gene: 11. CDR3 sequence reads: CASSPARREGNEQFF. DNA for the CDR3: TGTGCCAGCAGCCCAGCGAGGAGGGAGGGAAATGAGCAGTTCTTC.

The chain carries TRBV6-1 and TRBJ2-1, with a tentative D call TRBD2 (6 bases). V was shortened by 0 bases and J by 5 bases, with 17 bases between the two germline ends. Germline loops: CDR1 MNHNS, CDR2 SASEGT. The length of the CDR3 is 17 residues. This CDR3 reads CASSEAQWLAQNNEQFF. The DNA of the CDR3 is TGTGCCAGCAGTGAAGCGCAATGGCTAGCGCAAAACAATGAGCAGTTCTTC.

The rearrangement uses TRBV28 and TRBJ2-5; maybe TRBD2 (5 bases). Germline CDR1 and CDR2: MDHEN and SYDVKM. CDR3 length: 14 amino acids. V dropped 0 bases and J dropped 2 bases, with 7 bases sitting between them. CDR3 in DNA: TGTGCCAGCAGTTTATGGGACTCTCAAGAGACCCAGTACTTC. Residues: CASSLWDSQETQYF.

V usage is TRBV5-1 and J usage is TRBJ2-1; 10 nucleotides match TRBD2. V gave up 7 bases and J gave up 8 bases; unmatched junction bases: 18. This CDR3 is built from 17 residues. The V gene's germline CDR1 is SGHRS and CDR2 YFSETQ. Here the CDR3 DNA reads TGCGCCAGCTCCCTGGGGCGTTGGCTAGCGGGAGTGGATGAGCAGTTCTTC. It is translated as CASSLGRWLAGVDEQFF.

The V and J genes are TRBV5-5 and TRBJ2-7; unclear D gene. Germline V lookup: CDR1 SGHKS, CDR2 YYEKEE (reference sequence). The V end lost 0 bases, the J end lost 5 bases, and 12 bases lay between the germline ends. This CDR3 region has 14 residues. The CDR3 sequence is CASSLGLVVDEQYF. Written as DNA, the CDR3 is TGTGCCAGCAGCTTGGGACTTGTCGTTGACGAGCAGTACTTC.